This TCR beta chain stems from a study of T-cell reconstitution after alpha-beta-depleted transplantation in children. Findings and limits, study-wide: At the one-year point after transplant, T-cell counts and TCRbeta diversity were found to come mostly from T cells that had been newly produced. High day-60 TCRbeta diversity in some patients came from surviving recipient T cells and thymic progenitors. Roughly two months post-transplant, alpha-beta T cells reportedly originated from several hundred graft clones that had expanded.

The CDR3 spans 18 residues. V lost 2 bases to trimming and J lost 4 bases, with 22 bases between them. CDR1 is SGHAT, CDR2 FQDESV, per germline (reference sequence). This clonotype showed up many times. Its antigen is not known. This sample's TCRbeta library carried unique molecular identifier barcodes. TCRdb independently ran MiXCR on the PCR reads; one entry per CDR3 protein. This table holds over 150,000 distinct CDR3 sequences, around 10% found once. The TCR sequence derives from a boy aged 2 to 9 with acute myeloid leukemia, due to receive a stem cell transplant. The input for sequencing was PBMCs, taken before TCRalphabeta/CD19-depleted stem cell transplant. The chain is built from TRBV11-1 and TRBJ2-3, with D possibly being TRBD2 (6 bases). The chain's CDR3 is CASSLSPGSGKGADTQYF. The CDR3 nucleotides read TGTGCCAGCAGCTTAAGCCCCGGTAGCGGAAAAGGAGCAGATACGCAGTATTTT. The variable domain in full, with the rest retrieved from reference TRBV11-1 and TRBJ2-3, is EAEVAQSPRYKITEKSQAVAFWCDPISGHATLYWYRQILGQGPELLVQFQDESVVDDSQLPKDRFSAERLKGVDSTLKIQPAELGDSAMYLCASSLSPGSGKGADTQYFGPGTRLTVL.